This T cell receptor beta chain was sequenced in a study of CD8 T cells in ankylosing spondylitis. Study conclusions and caveats: Reportedly, disease-linked clones are significantly enriched in ankylosing spondylitis patients' matched synovial fluid. One TCR beta motif, made up of under ten highly homologous variants, appeared characteristic of ankylosing spondylitis blood. Earlier literature documents some of the motif variants in reactive arthritis synovial fluid and blood.

TCR beta libraries were made by quantitative 5'-RACE with molecular barcodes. TCRdb used MiXCR to reprocess the 5' RACE reads, holding one entry per CDR3 protein. Of 350,000 or so distinct CDR3 sequences in the sample, under 8.5% were seen once. Looked up from germline, CDR1 is SGHTA and CDR2 is FQGTGA. The V gene lost 2 bases and the J gene lost 2 bases, with 12 bases spanning the gap. The CDR3 has 15 residues. Remarks on this clonotype: What it binds is unknown.

This TCR was recovered from a male donor with ankylosing spondylitis. The sequenced sample was blood, either unsorted or a sorted T cell fraction (not recorded which). The chain joins TRBV7-3 to TRBJ2-5; D is uncertain. DNA of the CDR3: TGTGCCAGCAGCTTAGTGGGCCTTGGACAAGAGACCCAGTACTTC. Translating it yields CASSLVGLGQETQYF.